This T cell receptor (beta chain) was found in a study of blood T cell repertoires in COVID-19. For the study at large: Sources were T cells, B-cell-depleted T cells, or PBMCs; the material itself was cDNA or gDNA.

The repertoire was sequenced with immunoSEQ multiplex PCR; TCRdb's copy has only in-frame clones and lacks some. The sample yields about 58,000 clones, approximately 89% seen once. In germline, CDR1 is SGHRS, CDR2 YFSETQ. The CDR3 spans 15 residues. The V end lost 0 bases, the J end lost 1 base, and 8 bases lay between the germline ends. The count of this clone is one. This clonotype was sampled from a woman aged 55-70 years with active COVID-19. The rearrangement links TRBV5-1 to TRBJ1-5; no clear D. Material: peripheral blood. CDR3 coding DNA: TGCGCCAGCAGCTTGGATTCGGGGAGCAATCAGCCCCAGCATTTT. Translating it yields CASSLDSGSNQPQHF. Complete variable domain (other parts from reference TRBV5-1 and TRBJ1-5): KAGVTQTPRYLIKTRGQQVTLSCSPISGHRSVSWYQQTPGQGLQFLFEYFSETQRNKGNFPGRFSGRQFSNSRSEMNVSTLELGDSALYLCASSLDSGSNQPQHFGDGTRLSIL.